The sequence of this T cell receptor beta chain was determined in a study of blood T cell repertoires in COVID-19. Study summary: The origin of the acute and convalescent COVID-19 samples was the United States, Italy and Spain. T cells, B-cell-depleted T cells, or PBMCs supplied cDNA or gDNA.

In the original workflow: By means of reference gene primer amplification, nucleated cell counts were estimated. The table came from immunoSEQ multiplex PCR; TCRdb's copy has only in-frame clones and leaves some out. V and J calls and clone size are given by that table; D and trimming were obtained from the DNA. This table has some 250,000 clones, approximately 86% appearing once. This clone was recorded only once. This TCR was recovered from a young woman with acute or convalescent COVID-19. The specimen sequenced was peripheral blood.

Here the CDR3 reads CASGTSVSSYNEQFF. CDR3 nucleotide sequence: TGTGCCAGTGGGACTAGCGTCAGCTCCTACAATGAGCAGTTCTTC. This chain links TRBV19 with TRBJ2-1, with 10 bases lining up with TRBD2. There are 15 residues in the CDR3. V dropped 8 bases and J dropped 0; count of bases not matched to a gene: 4. The germline CDR1 and CDR2 sequences are LNHDA and SQIVND (reference sequence). Full variable domain (outside the CDR3, taken from reference TRBV19 and TRBJ2-1): DGGITQSPKYLFRKEGQNVTLSCEQNLNHDAMYWYRQDPGQGLRLIYYSQIVNDFQKGDIAEGYSVSREKKESFPLTVTSAQKNPTAFYLCASGTSVSSYNEQFFGPGTRLTVL.